What follows describes a single T cell receptor (beta chain). In the original processing: From reference gene primer amplification, estimates of nucleated cell counts were derived. Assay: immunoSEQ multiplex PCR; the TCRdb copy retains only in-frame clones and omits some. V, J and clone size derive from that table, while D and trimming were established from the DNA sequence. Altogether about 300,000 clones are present, around 89% being singletons, with the ten largest covering approximately 6.6%. V was pared by 5 bases and J by 5 bases, with 16 bases between. Per germline, CDR1 MNHEY and CDR2 SVGAGI. The CDR3 is 14 residues long. This sample was included in a study of blood T cell repertoires in COVID-19. Study information: The samples span acute and convalescent COVID-19 from the United States, Italy and Spain.

The chain couples TRBV6-5 to TRBJ2-7; maybe TRBD2 (6 bases). The sequenced sample consisted of peripheral blood. This TCR came from a woman aged 25 to 39 who had recovered from COVID-19. The CDR3 loop is CASSLKGTGDEQYF. As DNA, the CDR3 is TGTGCCAGCAGTCTTAAGGGGACTGGCGACGAGCAGTACTTC.